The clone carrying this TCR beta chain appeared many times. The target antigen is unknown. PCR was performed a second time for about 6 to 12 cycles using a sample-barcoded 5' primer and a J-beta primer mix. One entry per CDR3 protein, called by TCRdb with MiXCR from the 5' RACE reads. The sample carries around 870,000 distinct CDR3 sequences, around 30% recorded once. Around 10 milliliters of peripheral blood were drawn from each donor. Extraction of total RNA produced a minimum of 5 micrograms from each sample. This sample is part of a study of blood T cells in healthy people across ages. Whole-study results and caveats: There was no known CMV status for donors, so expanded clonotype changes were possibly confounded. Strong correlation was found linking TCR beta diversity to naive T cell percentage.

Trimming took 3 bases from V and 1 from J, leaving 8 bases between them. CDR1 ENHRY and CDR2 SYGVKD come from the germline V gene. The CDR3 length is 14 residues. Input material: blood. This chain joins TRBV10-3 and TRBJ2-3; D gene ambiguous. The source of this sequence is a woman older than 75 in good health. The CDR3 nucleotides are TGTGCCATCAGTGATACGGGTCGCACAGATACGCAGTATTTT. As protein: CAISDTGRTDTQYF.